A selection of T cell receptor beta chains follows, all from one sample in a study of T cell responses to AZD1222 COVID-19 vaccine. Clones were sequenced by immunoSEQ multiplex PCR, and TCRdb holds only the in-frame ones, with some missing. The table has 87,000 or so clones, 90% seen once. This specimen consisted of peripheral blood, obtained on day 0 of AZD1222 vaccination. These receptors were taken from an adult in good health. Both conserved end residues are part of each CDR3. Each record gives: V gene, clone size, D gene, J gene, CDR3 protein, CDR3 DNA. The D gene is left open where the match is weak. Some rows have no size entry. The others give once, few or many, or a class for an expanded clone.

TRBV4-1	NA	TRBD2	TRBJ2-2	CASSPAGGDTGELFF	TGCGCCAGCAGCCCAGCCGGGGGGGACACCGGGGAGCTGTTTTTT
TRBV18	NA	TRBD2	TRBJ2-1	CASPPGMMGRLAGAYSYNEQFF	TGTGCCAGCCCACCAGGGATGATGGGTAGACTAGCGGGGGCCTACTCCTACAATGAGCAGTTCTTC
TRBV6-1	NA	NA	TRBJ1-4	CASAGATNEKLFF	TGTGCCAGCGCAGGGGCAACTAATGAAAAACTGTTTTTT
TRBV2	NA	TRBD2	TRBJ2-3	CASSEYGLAGGDTQYF	TGTGCCAGCAGTGAATACGGACTAGCGGGGGGGGATACGCAGTATTTT
TRBV21-1	NA	NA	TRBJ1-5	CANSYRGLFGNQPQHF	TGTGCCAACTCGTACAGGGGGCTGTTTGGAAATCAGCCCCAGCATTTT
TRBV7-7	NA	NA	TRBJ2-7	CASESGGAVSPYEQYF	TGTGCTAGCGAATCCGGTGGGGCTGTTAGTCCCTACGAGCAGTACTTC
TRBV6-5	NA	TRBD1	TRBJ2-5	CASSYSRGRGGETQYF	TGTGCCAGCAGTTACTCCAGGGGGCGCGGTGGTGAGACCCAGTACTTC
TRBV7-9	NA	NA	TRBJ2-5	CASSFRDGQETQYF	TGTGCCAGCAGCTTCAGGGACGGGCAAGAGACCCAGTACTTC
TRBV19	few	TRBD2	TRBJ2-2	CASSLREGTGELFF	TGTGCCAGTAGTCTCAGGGAGGGTACCGGGGAGCTGTTTTTT
TRBV29-1	NA	NA	TRBJ1-2	CSAAAAFVIDGYGYTF	TGCAGCGCCGCGGCGGCTTTTGTTATTGACGGCTATGGCTACACCTTC
TRBV6-1	NA	NA	TRBJ1-1	CASSEWNSEAFF	TGTGCCAGCAGTGAATGGAACTCTGAAGCTTTCTTT
TRBV27	NA	TRBD1	TRBJ2-7	CASSSGQGMYEQYF	TGTGCCAGCAGTTCAGGACAGGGCATGTACGAGCAGTACTTC
TRBV4-3	NA	NA	TRBJ2-2	CASSQSRGRSNTGELFF	TGCGCCAGCAGCCAATCCCGGGGTCGATCGAACACCGGGGAGCTGTTTTTT
TRBV9	NA	NA	TRBJ1-1	CASSVGLSLDFGRTEAFF	TGTGCCAGCAGCGTAGGGTTGTCCCTGGATTTTGGGCGGACTGAAGCTTTCTTT
TRBV7-9	NA	NA	TRBJ1-2	CASSLPVGSSGYTF	TGTGCCAGCAGCTTACCGGTGGGGTCCTCTGGCTACACCTTC
TRBV14	NA	NA	TRBJ2-4	CASSQRALSIQYF	TGTGCCAGCAGTCAACGGGCGTTGAGCATTCAGTACTTC
TRBV10-3	few	NA	TRBJ1-6	CAISEGSIFNSPLHF	TGTGCCATCAGTGAGGGGTCCATTTTTAATTCACCCCTCCACTTT
TRBV5-1	few	NA	TRBJ2-2	CASSQGPNTGELFF	TGCGCCAGCAGCCAGGGACCGAACACCGGGGAGCTGTTTTTT
TRBV6-2/TRBV6-3	once	TRBD1	TRBJ1-2	CASSNLRTGSNYGYTF	TGTGCCAGCAGCAACCTAAGGACAGGATCTAACTATGGCTACACCTTC
TRBV18	NA	NA	TRBJ1-2	CASSPPSAAPVTGYTF	TGTGCCAGCTCACCACCATCCGCAGCCCCCGTAACGGGCTACACCTTC
TRBV6-5	NA	NA	TRBJ2-3	CASRARGGPTDTQYF	TGTGCCAGCAGAGCTAGAGGCGGGCCCACAGATACGCAGTATTTT
TRBV3-1/TRBV3-2	NA	NA	TRBJ2-3	CASSQDLWGYDTQYF	TGTGCCAGCAGCCAAGATCTCTGGGGTTACGATACGCAGTATTTT
TRBV19	NA	NA	TRBJ1-5	CASVLTGGDSNQPQHF	TGTGCCAGTGTTTTGACCGGGGGGGATAGCAATCAGCCCCAGCATTTT
TRBV2	NA	TRBD1	TRBJ1-1	CASSAQGGLRTEAFF	TGTGCCAGCAGTGCACAGGGGGGGCTAAGGACTGAAGCTTTCTTT
TRBV7-9	NA	NA	TRBJ1-1	CASVRVVDTEAFF	TGTGCCAGCGTAAGAGTGGTGGACACTGAAGCTTTCTTT
TRBV5-1	NA	NA	TRBJ1-1	CASSLETENTEAFF	TGCGCCAGCAGCTTGGAGACAGAGAACACTGAAGCTTTCTTT
TRBV3-1/TRBV3-2	once	NA	TRBJ1-1	CASSQIGTGNTEAFF	TGTGCCAGCAGCCAAATTGGCACAGGGAACACTGAAGCTTTCTTT
TRBV19	NA	TRBD1	TRBJ2-1	CASSIGDRRNEQFF	TGTGCCAGTAGTATTGGGGACAGGAGGAATGAGCAGTTCTTC
TRBV7-9	NA	NA	TRBJ2-7	CASSPPGGSYEQYF	TGTGCCAGCAGCCCGCCTGGGGGGTCCTACGAGCAGTACTTC
TRBV12-3/TRBV12-4	NA	NA	TRBJ1-2	CASSLGWENGYTF	TGTGCCAGCAGTTTAGGGTGGGAGAATGGCTACACCTTC
TRBV7-2	once	TRBD2	TRBJ2-7	CASSPSSGGSYEQYF	TGTGCCAGCAGCCCATCTAGCGGGGGCTCCTACGAGCAGTACTTC
TRBV10-3	NA	TRBD1	TRBJ2-3	CAIQDSRTGDTQYF	TGTGCCATACAGGACTCCCGGACAGGCGATACGCAGTATTTT
TRBV7-9	NA	NA	TRBJ1-5	CASSFGQPDNQPQHF	TGTGCCAGCAGCTTCGGACAGCCCGACAATCAGCCCCAGCATTTT
TRBV7-2	NA	NA	TRBJ1-5	CASSLARREDQPQHF	TGTGCCAGCAGCCTCGCGAGGAGGGAGGATCAGCCCCAGCATTTT
TRBV29-1	NA	TRBD1	TRBJ2-7	CSVDDRGLEQYF	TGCAGCGTTGACGACAGGGGGTTAGAGCAGTACTTC
TRBV13	NA	NA	TRBJ2-7	CASSSPTDTYEQYF	TGTGCCAGCAGTTCACCGACAGATACCTACGAGCAGTACTTC
TRBV11-1	NA	NA	TRBJ1-1	CASSFPGDTEAFF	TGTGCCAGCAGCTTCCCAGGGGACACTGAAGCTTTCTTT
TRBV12-3/TRBV12-4	NA	NA	TRBJ1-1	CATKGGGRTEAFF	TGTGCCACCAAAGGCGGGGGGAGGACTGAAGCTTTCTTT
TRBV29-1	NA	TRBD1	TRBJ2-7	CSVEGPGTGLYEQYF	TGCAGCGTTGAGGGGCCCGGGACAGGCCTCTACGAGCAGTACTTC
TRBV19	NA	NA	TRBJ1-1	CASSWVGTGGSEAFF	TGTGCCAGTAGTTGGGTAGGGACCGGGGGGTCTGAAGCTTTCTTT
TRBV5-1	NA	TRBD1	TRBJ2-5	CASDTGGKETQYF	TGCGCCAGCGATACAGGGGGAAAAGAGACCCAGTACTTC
TRBV6-2/TRBV6-3	NA	NA	TRBJ2-3	CASSYASGSHTQYF	TGTGCCAGCAGTTACGCTTCTGGGTCGCACACGCAGTATTTT